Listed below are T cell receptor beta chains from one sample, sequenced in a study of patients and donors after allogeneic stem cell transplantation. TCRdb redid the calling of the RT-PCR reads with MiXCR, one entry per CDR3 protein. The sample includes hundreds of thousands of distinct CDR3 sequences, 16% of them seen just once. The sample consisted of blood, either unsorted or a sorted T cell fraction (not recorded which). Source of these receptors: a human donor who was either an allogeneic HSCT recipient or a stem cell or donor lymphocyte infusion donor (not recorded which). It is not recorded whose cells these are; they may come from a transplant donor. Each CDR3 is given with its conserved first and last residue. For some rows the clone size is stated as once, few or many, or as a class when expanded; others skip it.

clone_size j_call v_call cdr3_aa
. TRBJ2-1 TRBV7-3 CASSTMMRSSSYNEQFF
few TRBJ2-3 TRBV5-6 CASSPGLAGWGDTQYF
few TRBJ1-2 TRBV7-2 CASSSMDRGFDGYTF
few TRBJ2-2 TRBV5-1 CASSLPAGQGYTGELFF
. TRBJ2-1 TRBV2 CASRPGTGSWNEQFF
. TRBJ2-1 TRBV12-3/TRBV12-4 CASSLGQYRAYNEQFF
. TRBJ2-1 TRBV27 CASTGASSYNEQFF
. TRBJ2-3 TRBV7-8 CASSFRKSTDTQYF
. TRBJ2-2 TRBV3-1 CASSHGPLKTGELFF
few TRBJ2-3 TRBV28 CASSRPGPSTDTQYF
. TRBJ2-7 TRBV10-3 CAISDLAGGYEQYF
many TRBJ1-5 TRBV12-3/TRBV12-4 CASSFQGGNQPQHF
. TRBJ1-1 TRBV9 CASSVSPGTVMNTEAFF
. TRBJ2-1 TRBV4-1 CASSHAPTTPNEQFF
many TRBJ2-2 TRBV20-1 CSASYEGNTGELFF
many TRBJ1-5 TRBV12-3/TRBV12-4 CASTSRGGNQPQHF
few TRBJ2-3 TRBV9 CASSVGPGGQADTQYF
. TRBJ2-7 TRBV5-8 CASSWDRGAQSYEQYF
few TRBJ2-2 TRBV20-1 CSASKTDGNTGELFF
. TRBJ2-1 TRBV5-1 CASSSGLAGGPGNNEQFF